The 29 T cell receptor beta chains in this list originate from one sample, sequenced in a study of CXCR3-negative and CXCR3-positive naive CD8 T cells. These receptors' targets are unknown. UMI-labeled 5' RACE yielded the TRB cDNA libraries. Reprocessing the 5' RACE reads, TCRdb reports a single entry for every CDR3 protein and omits DNA. Its clone listing holds some 99,000 distinct CDR3 sequences. The study, taken as a whole, reports: Greater hydrophobicity was found in TRB CDR3s of CXCR3-positive naive cells than of CXCR3-negative naive cells.

The sequencing input was naive CXCR3+ CD8+ T cells from blood. Indicated subset: CD45RO-CCR7+CD27+CD95- naive CD8+ T cells expressing CXCR3 (TNR3+). The source is a human donor in good health. Some clones in this sample may be carry-over from other donors' samples.

The rearrangement uses TRBV20-1 and TRBJ2-7; the D call of TRBD1 rests on TCRdb alone, since no DNA is present to check it. The CDR3 is 13 amino acids. Germline CDR1 reads DFQATT; CDR2 reads SNEGSKA (reference sequence). The CDR3 reads CSARGALGYEQYF.

The V gene is TRBV6-5, the J gene TRBJ2-3; there is no DNA to check the TCRdb D call of TRBD1. In germline, CDR1 is MNHEY, CDR2 SVGAGI. The CDR3 spans 15 residues. CDR3 region: CASSPGFLFTDTQYF.

The J gene is TRBJ2-5, the V gene TRBV12-3 or TRBV12-4; absent DNA, TCRdb's TRBD1 call cannot be checked. The CDR3 runs to 15 residues. CDR3 loop: CASNQPGTDQETQYF.

V and J are TRBV7-9 and TRBJ2-5; TCRdb names TRBD2, which stays unverified in the absence of DNA. Looked up from germline, CDR1 is SEHNR and CDR2 is FQNEAQ (reference sequence). The CDR3 consists of 16 residues. The CDR3 spells CASSLGSGRTGKTQYF.

The CDR3: CASGPSGANVLTF. This chain joins TRBV27 and TRBJ2-6; the D call from TCRdb, TRBD2, cannot be confirmed without DNA. Germline values: CDR1 MNHEY, CDR2 SMNVEV (reference sequence). The CDR3 loop spans 13 amino acids.

The V gene is TRBV7-2, the J gene TRBJ2-3. The CDR3 consists of 12 residues. Per the germline V gene, CDR1 is SGHTA and CDR2 is FQGNSA. The CDR3 protein is CASSAASDTQYF.

The chain combines TRBV28 with TRBJ2-7; TCRdb names TRBD1, which stays unverified in the absence of DNA. Germline values: CDR1 MDHEN, CDR2 SYDVKM. This CDR3 contains 14 residues. CDR3 amino acids: CATRVLGGPYEQYF.

The V call is TRBV21-1, the J call TRBJ2-6; TCRdb names TRBD1, which stays unverified in the absence of DNA. TRBV21-1 corresponds to a pseudogene. The CDR3 is 19 residues long. CDR3: CASTSKGTGGASGANVLTF.

The chain is built from TRBV2 and TRBJ2-1; TCRdb indicates TRBD1, and absent DNA this call remains unverified. Germline-derived CDR1 and CDR2 are SNHLY and FYNNEI. The CDR3 has 12 amino acids. CDR3 sequence reads: CASIPRGNEQFF.

The rearrangement joins TRBV12-3 or TRBV12-4 to TRBJ2-1; TCRdb names TRBD1, which stays unverified in the absence of DNA. The CDR3 is 17 amino acids. The CDR3 sequence is CASSLLAGQYAGNEQFF.

The gene calls are TRBV7-9 and TRBJ1-1; checking the TCRdb D call of TRBD1 is not possible without DNA. The CDR3 sequence is 13 residues long. From germline, CDR1 is SEHNR and CDR2 FQNEAQ (reference sequence). CDR3 region: CASTTGANTEAFF.

J is TRBJ2-3 and V is TRBV7-9. Looked up from germline, CDR1 is SEHNR and CDR2 is FQNEAQ (reference sequence). The CDR3 spans 16 residues. The CDR3 region is CASSLAYQEGTDTQYF.

This chain links TRBV20-1 with TRBJ2-1; TCRdb proposes TRBD1, but this gene call is untestable without DNA. From germline, CDR1 is DFQATT and CDR2 SNEGSKA (reference sequence). The CDR3 is made up of 14 amino acids. CDR3 amino acids: CSASEDRAYNEQFF.

The V call is TRBV5-1, the J call TRBJ1-4. Per germline, CDR1 SGHRS and CDR2 YFSETQ. The CDR3 extends over 15 amino acids. The CDR3 loop reads CASSLEGTTNEKLFF.

The rearrangement links TRBV20-1 to TRBJ2-1; the D call of TRBD2 rests on TCRdb alone, since no DNA is present to check it. The CDR3 sequence is 15 residues long. CDR1 and CDR2 from the germline V gene are DFQATT and SNEGSKA (reference sequence). CDR3 sequence: CSARPLFGTYNEQFF.

The chain carries TRBV15 and TRBJ2-7; TCRdb's D gene call, TRBD1, goes unchecked for lack of DNA. Germline V gives CDR1 LNHNV, CDR2 YYDKDF (reference sequence). The CDR3 length is 16 residues. CDR3 residues: CATSKNPGPPDYEQYF.

The genes are TRBV12-3 or TRBV12-4 and TRBJ2-2. The CDR3 runs 16 residues. The chain's CDR3 is CASSLTRVTPTGELFF.

The chain joins TRBV28 to TRBJ2-7; with no DNA, the TCRdb D assignment of TRBD2 cannot be verified. The CDR3 sequence is 15 residues long. Germline CDR1 MDHEN, CDR2 SYDVKM. CDR3 loop: CASSFRGPSSYEQYF.

This rearrangement joins TRBV12-3 or TRBV12-4 to TRBJ2-4; there is no DNA to check the TCRdb D call of TRBD1. The CDR3 is 16 residues long. CDR3 in amino acids: CASSLRGSILTDIQYF.

CDR3 protein: CASSEMGAPHEQYF. The chain links TRBV2 to TRBJ2-7; TCRdb names TRBD1, which stays unverified in the absence of DNA. The CDR3 has 14 residues. Germline V gives CDR1 SNHLY, CDR2 FYNNEI.

V gene TRBV6-6 combines with J gene TRBJ2-5; TCRdb lists TRBD2, though no DNA is available to test this call. This CDR3 spans 15 amino acids. Germline CDR1 MNHNY, CDR2 SVGAGI (reference sequence). CDR3 loop: CASSYGGGLRETQYF.

The rearrangement links TRBV7-8 to TRBJ2-5; TCRdb designates TRBD1, a call that cannot be tested without DNA. The CDR3 runs 15 residues. Per germline, CDR1 SGHVS and CDR2 FQNEAQ. The CDR3 protein is CASSLRLAGAETQYF.

The chain is built from TRBV7-8 and TRBJ2-2; TCRdb's D call, TRBD2, is unchecked because there is no DNA. There are 20 residues in the CDR3. Germline V gives CDR1 SGHVS, CDR2 FQNEAQ. This chain's CDR3 is CASSLNIRTSGGRGTGELFF.

The rearrangement joins TRBV7-6 to TRBJ2-1; lacking DNA, the TRBD2 call made by TCRdb goes unchecked. This CDR3 contains 12 residues. Germline CDR1 is SGHVS and CDR2 is FNYEAQ. CDR3 residues: CASSLAAGPIFF.

The chain uses TRBV28 and TRBJ1-6; the TCRdb D gene call, TRBD1, has no DNA to confirm it. The CDR3 has 16 residues. The germline V gene has CDR1 MDHEN and CDR2 SYDVKM. CDR3 protein: CASSYLTGGHNSPLHF.

The chain recombines TRBV6-2 or TRBV6-3 with TRBJ2-2; TCRdb's assignment of TRBD2 cannot be checked, as there is no DNA. CDR1 MNHEY and CDR2 SVGEGT come from the germline V gene. The CDR3 sequence is 14 residues long. This CDR3 reads CASAPGLNTGELFF.

This rearrangement joins TRBV28 to TRBJ1-6. CDR1 and CDR2 from the germline V gene are MDHEN and SYDVKM. This CDR3 contains 14 residues. This chain's CDR3 is CASSFGSYNSPLHF.

The V gene is TRBV7-9, the J gene TRBJ2-5; absent DNA, TCRdb's TRBD1 call cannot be checked. The germline V gene encodes CDR1 SEHNR and CDR2 FQNEAQ (reference sequence). The CDR3 length is 14 residues. The CDR3: CASSSAQGWETQYF.

The J gene is TRBJ2-2, the V gene TRBV3-2; checking the TCRdb D call of TRBD1 is not possible without DNA. TRBV3-2 is reported as a pseudogene. The CDR3 length is 16 residues. The CDR3: CASTSRDRENTGELFF.